This T cell receptor beta chain was obtained from a study of blood T cell repertoires in COVID-19. This CDR3 is 15 amino acids long. The ends were cut back, 7 bases at V and 0 bases at J, with 10 bases in the middle. The V gene's germline CDR1 is MNHEY and CDR2 SMNVEV (reference sequence). The data were produced by immunoSEQ multiplex PCR, yet TCRdb's version contains in-frame clones alone and is incomplete. The sample carries about 80,000 clones, about 82% recorded once. Material: peripheral blood. V and J are TRBV27 and TRBJ1-6, with D hard to call. This receptor was obtained from a man older than 75 with active or convalescent COVID-19. The DNA of the CDR3 is TGTGCCAGCATGCCAGAAAACTCCTATAATTCACCCCTCCACTTT. Translated, it gives CASMPENSYNSPLHF.